A single sample is the source of the 20 T cell receptor beta chains below, sequenced in a study of vaccination and CD4 T cells after COVID-19. Sample treatment: approximately 9-day PBMC culture with coronavirus spike peptide pools or control peptides (ViraFEST assay). Cultured CD4+ T-cell DNA underwent Oncomine TCR Beta short-read sequencing. TCRdb re-called the PCR reads through MiXCR, storing one row per CDR3 protein. This table holds fewer than 15,000 distinct CDR3 sequences, approximately 57% found once. Their antigen targets remain unknown. Input material: CD4+ T cells from blood, cultured in vitro. These receptors all stem from a human donor who had recovered from COVID-19.

The V gene is TRBV7-2, the J gene TRBJ1-5; TRBD1 aligns across 11 bases. The CDR3 has 17 residues. Germline CDR1 is SGHTA and CDR2 is FQGNSA. The V segment lost 5 bases and the J segment 6 bases; nucleotides outside the gene matches: 12. The CDR3, as DNA: TGTGCCAGCAGCCCAACTGGACAGGGGGCATGGATTCAGCCCCAGCATTTT. Protein: CASSPTGQGAWIQPQHF.

The chain employs TRBV20-1 and TRBJ2-7, with TRBD2 matching over 8 bases. The CDR3 loop spans 15 amino acids. Looked up from germline, CDR1 is DFQATT and CDR2 is SNEGSKA (reference sequence). Trimming took 5 bases from V and 3 from J; bases not matched to a gene: 12. For the CDR3, the DNA is TGCAGTGCTGGACTCCCACTAGCGGACCACTACGAGCAGTACTTC. As protein: CSAGLPLADHYEQYF.

V is TRBV7-9 and J is TRBJ1-6; the D is unclear. V dropped 2 bases and J dropped 9 bases, with 11 bases sitting between them. The CDR3 covers 14 residues. Germline CDR1 is SEHNR and CDR2 is FQNEAQ (reference sequence). The CDR3 here is CASSLSRLGSPLHF. The CDR3, as DNA: TGTGCCAGCAGCTTAAGCAGGCTCGGTTCACCCCTCCACTTT.

This clonotype is large within its sample. The chain combines TRBV12-3 or TRBV12-4 with TRBJ1-6, with D perhaps matching TRBD1 (6 bases). The CDR3 runs to 14 residues. The V end lost 3 bases, the J end lost 8 bases, and 11 bases lay between the germline ends. In nucleotides, the CDR3 is TGTGCCAGCAGTTTTTCAGGGGTTTATTCACCCCTCCACTTT. Its translation: CASSFSGVYSPLHF.

The chain couples TRBV20-1 to TRBJ2-2; D may be TRBD1 (6 bases). This CDR3 is built from 14 residues. The V end was cut by 0 bases, the J end by 6 bases, with 11 bases between. Germline lookup yields CDR1 DFQATT and CDR2 SNEGSKA (reference sequence). CDR3 bases: TGCAGTGCTAGAGAGGGGGCAGGGGCCGGGGAGCTGTTTTTT. Its translation: CSAREGAGAGELFF.

This clonotype has a handful of counts. An end of the junction differs from the germline gene, which may be a read error. This chain joins TRBV5-3 and TRBJ1-3; 12 positions agree with TRBD1. TRBV5-3 is an ORF, with its function uncertain. This CDR3 comprises 16 residues. The CDR3 loop reads CASSLGTGTGGYTIYF. The CDR3 DNA reads TGTGCCAGCAGCTTGGGTACCGGGACAGGGGGCTACACCATATATTTT.

This clonotype was picked up one time. The V call is TRBV7-3, the J call TRBJ2-1; D possibly corresponds to TRBD1 (6 bases). Germline V gene lookup returns CDR1 SGHTA and CDR2 FQGTGA. Trimming left V 1 base short and J 5 bases short, with 6 bases between. This CDR3 has 13 amino acids. DNA for the CDR3: TGTGCCAGCAGCTTAAGGACAGACAATGAGCAGTTCTTC. Encoded protein: CASSLRTDNEQFF. Full variable domain (rest looked up from reference TRBV7-3 and TRBJ2-1): GAGVSQTPSNKVTEKGKYVELRCDPISGHTALYWYRQSLGQGPEFLIYFQGTGAADDSGLPNDRFFAVRPEGSVSTLKIQRTERGDSAVYLCASSLRTDNEQFFGPGTRLTVL.

The rearrangement uses TRBV11-3 and TRBJ2-5; D not certain. V was pared by 2 bases and J by 5 bases, with 21 bases between. The germline gives CDR1 SGHNT, CDR2 YENEEA. The CDR3 contains 17 residues. CDR3 protein: CASSLNLLEHRTETQYF. Written as DNA, the CDR3 is TGTGCCAGCAGCTTAAACTTGCTAGAACACCGGACCGAGACCCAGTACTTC.

This sequence joins TRBV11-1 and TRBJ2-5, with D perhaps matching TRBD2 (5 bases). The V gene's germline CDR1 is SGHAT and CDR2 FQDESV (reference sequence). This CDR3 is 14 amino acids long. V was cut by 3 bases and J by 1 base, with 9 bases left in between. This CDR3 reads CASSLVGGQETQYF. The DNA of the CDR3 is TGTGCCAGCAGCTTGGTAGGAGGCCAAGAGACCCAGTACTTC.

This clonotype has a single count. The chain is built from TRBV6-1 and TRBJ2-1; D is undetermined. The CDR3 extends over 13 amino acids. Germline V gene data show CDR1 as MNHNS and CDR2 as SASEGT. V gave up 8 bases and J gave up 6 bases, with 14 bases separating them. CDR3 sequence: CASQRYGGNEQFF. In DNA, the CDR3 is TGTGCCAGCCAGAGGTATGGCGGCAATGAGCAGTTCTTC.

The J gene is TRBJ2-2, the V gene TRBV20-1; D might be TRBD1 or TRBD2, each matching 5 bases. CDR3 length equals 13 residues. The V end lost 1 base, the J end lost 9 bases, and 12 bases lay between the germline ends. Germline assignment: CDR1 DFQATT and CDR2 SNEGSKA (reference sequence). The CDR3 bases are TGCAGTGCTAGAGGCCCCGGGGCTCGGGAGCTGTTTTTT. Translating gives CSARGPGARELFF.

This clonotype was seen only a few times. The chain is built from TRBV20-1 and TRBJ1-2; tentatively, D is TRBD1 (6 bases). Trimming pared 4 bases from V and 4 bases from J, leaving 13 bases between. This CDR3 has 13 amino acids. The germline gives CDR1 DFQATT, CDR2 SNEGSKA (reference sequence). The CDR3 DNA sequence: TGCAGTGCTAAGGGGGGGACGGGCTATGGCTACACCTTC. Amino acid sequence: CSAKGGTGYGYTF.

The sample holds a few counts of this clonotype. This rearrangement joins TRBV7-8 to TRBJ2-7; D is uncertain. The germline gives CDR1 SGHVS, CDR2 FQNEAQ. This CDR3 has 14 amino acids. Trimming pared 4 bases from V and 6 bases from J, leaving 16 bases between. CDR3 loop: CASSSSPLASEQYF. In DNA form, the CDR3 reads TGTGCCAGCAGCTCCTCACCCCTGGCATCCGAGCAGTACTTC.

This clonotype showed up just a few times. This chain uses TRBV12-3 or TRBV12-4 with TRBJ2-2; D possibly uses TRBD1 or TRBD2 (5 bases each). CDR3 length: 12 amino acids. V lost 3 bases and J 14 bases, leaving 13 bases between the germline ends. Written as DNA, the CDR3 is TGTGCCAGCAGTTTCTCCGAGGGGATTCTGTTTTTT. Its translation is CASSFSEGILFF.

This clonotype was seen more than once but under ten times. The CDR3 DNA is TGTGCCACCGGGGGACAGGGGGGAATTCAGCCCCAGCATTTT. This sequence encodes CATGGQGGIQPQHF. This chain connects TRBV10-3 to TRBJ1-5; 11 bases fit TRBD1. CDR3 size: 14 residues. Germline trimming cut 10 bases from V and 6 bases from J; bases unmatched to any gene: 8. Germline V CDR1 and CDR2: ENHRY, SYGVKD.

This chain links TRBV5-1 with TRBJ1-2; TRBD1 aligns across 8 bases. CDR1 and CDR2 (germline): SGHRS, YFSETQ. This CDR3 has 14 amino acids. Unmatched junction bases numbered 5, after V lost 3 bases and J lost 4 bases. In nucleotides, the CDR3 is TGCGCCAGCAGCTCCCCCCAGGGGGCCTATGGCTACACCTTC. Protein product: CASSSPQGAYGYTF.

V and J are TRBV5-8 and TRBJ2-1, with D perhaps matching TRBD2 (6 bases). The CDR3 sequence is 17 residues long. Germline V gene sequence: CDR1 SGHTS, CDR2 YDEGEE. V gave up 0 bases and J gave up 1 base, with 14 bases separating them. CDR3 protein: CASSLAYPTRSYNEQFF. CDR3 DNA sequence: TGTGCCAGCAGCTTGGCCTACCCGACTAGGTCCTACAATGAGCAGTTCTTC.

This clonotype was found a few times. This chain connects TRBV4-1 to TRBJ1-5, with 9 positions matching TRBD1. From germline, CDR1 is MGHRA and CDR2 YSYEKL. V was clipped by 2 bases and J by 4 bases; unmatched bases: 15. The CDR3 consists of 19 residues. For the CDR3, the DNA is TGCGCCAGCAGCCAAATGTCTCCGACAGGGGGTGGCTGGAATCAGCCCCAGCATTTT. Translating gives CASSQMSPTGGGWNQPQHF.

This clonotype is termed medium-sized. The chain links TRBV9 to TRBJ1-1; D is undetermined. This CDR3 is 13 amino acids long. The germline gives CDR1 SGDLS, CDR2 YYNGEE. Trimming stripped 1 base from V and 0 bases from J, with 4 bases between. The CDR3 here is CASSVNLNTEAFF. In DNA form, the CDR3 reads TGTGCCAGCAGCGTAAATCTGAACACTGAAGCTTTCTTT.

By sample share, this clonotype is medium-sized. The CDR3 loop is CAWSVGDRVQYF. The CDR3 DNA reads TGTGCCTGGAGTGTTGGGGACAGGGTGCAGTATTTT. This chain links TRBV30 with TRBJ2-3, with TRBD1 identical over 9 bases. This CDR3 spans 12 amino acids. The ends lost 0 bases at V and 11 bases at J; junction bases unmatched: 3. CDR1 GTSNPN and CDR2 SVGIG come from the germline V gene (reference sequence).